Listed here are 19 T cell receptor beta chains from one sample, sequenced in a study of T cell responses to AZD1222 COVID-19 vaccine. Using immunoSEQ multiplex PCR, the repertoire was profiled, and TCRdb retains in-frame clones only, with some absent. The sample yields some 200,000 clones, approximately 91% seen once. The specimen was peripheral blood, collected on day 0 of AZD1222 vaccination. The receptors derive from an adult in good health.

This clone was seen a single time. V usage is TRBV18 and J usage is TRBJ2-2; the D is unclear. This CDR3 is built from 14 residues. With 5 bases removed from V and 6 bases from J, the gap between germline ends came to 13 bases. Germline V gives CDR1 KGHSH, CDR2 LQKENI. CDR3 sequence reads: CASSRSTGAGELFF. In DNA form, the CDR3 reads TGTGCCAGCTCAAGATCGACGGGCGCCGGGGAGCTGTTTTTT.

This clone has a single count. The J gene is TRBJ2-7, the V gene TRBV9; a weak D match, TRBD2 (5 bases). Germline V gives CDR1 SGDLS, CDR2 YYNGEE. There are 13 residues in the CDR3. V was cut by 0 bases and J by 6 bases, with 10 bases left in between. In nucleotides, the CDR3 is TGTGCCAGCAGCGTAGCGGTAGAGGGCGAGCAGTACTTC. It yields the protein CASSVAVEGEQYF.

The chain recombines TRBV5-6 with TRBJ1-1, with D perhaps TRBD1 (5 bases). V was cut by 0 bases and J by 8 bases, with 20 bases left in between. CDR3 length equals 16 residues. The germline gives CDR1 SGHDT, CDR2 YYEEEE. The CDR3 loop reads CASSLAGGGIVSEAFF. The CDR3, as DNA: TGTGCCAGCAGCTTGGCGGGGGGTGGCATAGTATCCGAAGCTTTCTTT.

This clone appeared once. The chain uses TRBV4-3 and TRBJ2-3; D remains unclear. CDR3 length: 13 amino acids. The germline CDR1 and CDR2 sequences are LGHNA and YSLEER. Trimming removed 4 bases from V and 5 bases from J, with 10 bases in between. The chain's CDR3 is CASSPTVQDTQYF. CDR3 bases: TGCGCCAGCAGCCCGACCGTACAAGATACGCAGTATTTT.

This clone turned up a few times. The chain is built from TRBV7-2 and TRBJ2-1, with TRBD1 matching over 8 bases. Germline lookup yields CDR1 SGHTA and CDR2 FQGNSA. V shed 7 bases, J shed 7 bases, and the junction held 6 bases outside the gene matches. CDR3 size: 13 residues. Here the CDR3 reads CASNRGYGNEQFF. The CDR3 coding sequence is TGTGCCAGCAACAGGGGGTACGGGAATGAGCAGTTCTTC.

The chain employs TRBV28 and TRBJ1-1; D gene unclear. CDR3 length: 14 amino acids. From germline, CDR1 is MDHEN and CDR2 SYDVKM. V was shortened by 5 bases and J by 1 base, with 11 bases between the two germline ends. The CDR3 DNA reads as TGTGCCAGCAGTCTCGGGGTCCGGAACACTGAAGCTTTCTTT. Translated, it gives CASSLGVRNTEAFF.

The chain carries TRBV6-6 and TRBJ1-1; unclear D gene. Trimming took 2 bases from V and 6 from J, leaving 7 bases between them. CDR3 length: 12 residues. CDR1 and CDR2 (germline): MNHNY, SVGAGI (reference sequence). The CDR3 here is CASSYHSAEAFF. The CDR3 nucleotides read TGTGCCAGCAGTTACCATTCCGCTGAAGCTTTCTTT.

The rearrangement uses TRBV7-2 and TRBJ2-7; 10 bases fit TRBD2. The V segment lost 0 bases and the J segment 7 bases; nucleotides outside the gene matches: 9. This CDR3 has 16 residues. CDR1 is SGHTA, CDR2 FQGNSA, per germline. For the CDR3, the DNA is TGTGCCAGCAGCTTAGCGCGTCTAGCGGGGGTAGAAGAGCAGTACTTC. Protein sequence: CASSLARLAGVEEQYF. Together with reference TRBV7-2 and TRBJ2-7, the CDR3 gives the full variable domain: GAGVSQSPSNKVTEKGKDVELRCDPISGHTALYWYRQSLGQGLEFLIYFQGNSAPDKSGLPSDRFSAERTGGSVSTLTIQRTQQEDSAVYLCASSLARLAGVEEQYFGPGTRLTVT.

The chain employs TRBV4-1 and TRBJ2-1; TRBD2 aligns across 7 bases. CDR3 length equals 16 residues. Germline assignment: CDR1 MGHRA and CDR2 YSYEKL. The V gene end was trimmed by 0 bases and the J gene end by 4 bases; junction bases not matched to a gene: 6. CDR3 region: CASSQDRLAAYNEQFF. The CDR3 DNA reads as TGCGCCAGCAGCCAAGATAGGCTAGCGGCTTACAATGAGCAGTTCTTC.

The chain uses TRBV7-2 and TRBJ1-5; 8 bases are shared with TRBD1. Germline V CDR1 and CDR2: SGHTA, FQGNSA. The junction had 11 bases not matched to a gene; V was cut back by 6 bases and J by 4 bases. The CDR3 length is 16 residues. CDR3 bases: TGTGCCAGCAGATACGAGGATGGGACAGGTAATCAGCCCCAGCATTTT. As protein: CASRYEDGTGNQPQHF.

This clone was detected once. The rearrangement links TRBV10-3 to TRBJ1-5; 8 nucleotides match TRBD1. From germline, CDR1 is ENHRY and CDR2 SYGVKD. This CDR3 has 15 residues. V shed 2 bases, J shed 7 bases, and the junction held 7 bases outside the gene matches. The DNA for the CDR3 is TGTGCCATCAGTGAGGCCCAGGGGGCCGGGCAGCCCCAGCATTTT. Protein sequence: CAISEAQGAGQPQHF.

CDR3 in amino acids: CASSVAGGYAYEQYF. In DNA, the CDR3 is TGTGCCAGCAGCGTAGCTGGGGGCTATGCCTACGAGCAGTACTTC. The chain recombines TRBV9 with TRBJ2-7; TRBD1 is a possible D gene (6 bases). The germline V gene has CDR1 SGDLS and CDR2 YYNGEE. This CDR3 is built from 15 residues. Trimming took 0 bases from V and 2 from J, leaving 12 bases between them.

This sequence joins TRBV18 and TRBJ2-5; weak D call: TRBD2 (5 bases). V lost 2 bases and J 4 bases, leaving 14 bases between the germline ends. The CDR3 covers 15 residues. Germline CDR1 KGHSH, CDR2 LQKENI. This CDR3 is CASSPSQPRGETQYF. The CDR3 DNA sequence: TGTGCCAGCTCACCAAGTCAACCACGGGGAGAGACCCAGTACTTC.

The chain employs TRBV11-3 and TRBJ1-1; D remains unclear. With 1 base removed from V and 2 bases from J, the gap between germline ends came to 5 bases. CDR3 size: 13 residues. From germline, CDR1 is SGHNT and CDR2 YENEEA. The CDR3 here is CASSLVANTEAFF. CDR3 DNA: TGTGCCAGCAGCTTAGTGGCCAACACTGAAGCTTTCTTT.

The CDR3 loop is CASSIPPLGQNTEAFF. The CDR3 DNA reads as TGTGCCAGTAGTATCCCCCCCCTGGGTCAGAACACTGAAGCTTTCTTT. This chain connects TRBV19 to TRBJ1-1; D gene unclear. Germline CDR1 is LNHDA and CDR2 is SQIVND (reference sequence). Trimming left V 3 bases short and J 1 base short, with 15 bases between. The CDR3 contains 16 residues.

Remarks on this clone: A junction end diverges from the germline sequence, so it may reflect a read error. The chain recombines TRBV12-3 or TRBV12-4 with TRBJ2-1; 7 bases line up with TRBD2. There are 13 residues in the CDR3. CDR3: CASSLPSGVKMLF. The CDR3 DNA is TGTGCCAGCAGTTTACCAAGCGGGGTCAAGATGCTCTTC.

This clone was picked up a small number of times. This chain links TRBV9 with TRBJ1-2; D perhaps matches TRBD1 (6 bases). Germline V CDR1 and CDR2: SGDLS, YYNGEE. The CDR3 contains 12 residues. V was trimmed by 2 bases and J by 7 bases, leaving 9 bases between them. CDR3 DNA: TGTGCCAGCAGCGTCCTAGGGGGTGGCTACACCTTC. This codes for CASSVLGGGYTF.

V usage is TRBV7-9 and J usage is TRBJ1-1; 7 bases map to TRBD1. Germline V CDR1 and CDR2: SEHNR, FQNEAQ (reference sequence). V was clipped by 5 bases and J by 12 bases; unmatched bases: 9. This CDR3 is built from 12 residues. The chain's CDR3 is CASSPSLRGPFF. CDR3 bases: TGTGCCAGCAGCCCCAGTTTAAGGGGGCCTTTCTTT.

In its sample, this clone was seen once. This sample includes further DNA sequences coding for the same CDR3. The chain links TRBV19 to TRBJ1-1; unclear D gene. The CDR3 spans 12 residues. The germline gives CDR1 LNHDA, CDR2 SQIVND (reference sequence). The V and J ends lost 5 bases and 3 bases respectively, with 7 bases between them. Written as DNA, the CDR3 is TGTGCCAGTAGTCATAGGGACACTGAAGCTTTCTTT. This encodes CASSHRDTEAFF. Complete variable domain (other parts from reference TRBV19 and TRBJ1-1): DGGITQSPKYLFRKEGQNVTLSCEQNLNHDAMYWYRQDPGQGLRLIYYSQIVNDFQKGDIAEGYSVSREKKESFPLTVTSAQKNPTAFYLCASSHRDTEAFFGQGTRLTVV.